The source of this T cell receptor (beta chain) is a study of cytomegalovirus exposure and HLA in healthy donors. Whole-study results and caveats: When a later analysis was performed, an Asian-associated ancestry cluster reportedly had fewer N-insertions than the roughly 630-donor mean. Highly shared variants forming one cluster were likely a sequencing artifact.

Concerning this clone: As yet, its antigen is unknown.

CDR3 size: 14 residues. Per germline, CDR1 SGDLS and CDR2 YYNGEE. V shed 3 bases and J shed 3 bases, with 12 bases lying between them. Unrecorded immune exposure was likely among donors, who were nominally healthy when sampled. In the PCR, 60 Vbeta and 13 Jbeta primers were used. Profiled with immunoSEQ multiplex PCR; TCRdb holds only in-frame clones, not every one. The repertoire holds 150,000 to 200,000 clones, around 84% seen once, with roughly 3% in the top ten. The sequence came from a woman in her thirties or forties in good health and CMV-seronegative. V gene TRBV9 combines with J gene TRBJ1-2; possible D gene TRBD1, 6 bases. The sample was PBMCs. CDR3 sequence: CASSEGGVDYGYTF. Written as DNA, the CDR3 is TGTGCCAGCAGCGAGGGGGGGGTGGACTATGGCTACACCTTC.